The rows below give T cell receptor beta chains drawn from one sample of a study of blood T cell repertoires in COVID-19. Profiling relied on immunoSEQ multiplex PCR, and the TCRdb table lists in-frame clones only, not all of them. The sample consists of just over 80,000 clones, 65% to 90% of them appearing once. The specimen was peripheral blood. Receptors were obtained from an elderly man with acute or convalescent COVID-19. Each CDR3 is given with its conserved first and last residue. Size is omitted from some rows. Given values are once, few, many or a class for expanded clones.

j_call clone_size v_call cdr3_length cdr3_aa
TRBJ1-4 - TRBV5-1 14 CASSLEGANEKLFF
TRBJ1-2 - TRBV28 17 CASSPNETPRSVYGYTF
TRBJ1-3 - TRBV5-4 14 CASSVQGSGNTIYF
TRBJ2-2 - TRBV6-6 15 CASRWDSLNTGELFF
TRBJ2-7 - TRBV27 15 CASSLRGTNDYEQYF
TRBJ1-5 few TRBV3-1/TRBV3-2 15 CASSLRQGRNQPQHF
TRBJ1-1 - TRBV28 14 CASSFQGGNTEAFF
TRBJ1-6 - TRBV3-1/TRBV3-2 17 CASSQDTAFSYNSPLHF
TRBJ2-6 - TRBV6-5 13 CASSPAGANVLTF
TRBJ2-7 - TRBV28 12 CASSSNSYEQYF
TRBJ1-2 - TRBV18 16 CASSPPGTELWNGYTF
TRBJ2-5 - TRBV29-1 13 CSILTSGRETQYF
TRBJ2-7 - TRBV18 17 CASSPSQLWTSTYEQYF
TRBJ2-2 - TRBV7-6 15 CASSLIQGNTGELFF
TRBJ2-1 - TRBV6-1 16 CASSGTLAGAYNEQFF
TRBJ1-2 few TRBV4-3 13 CASSRTTAYGYTF
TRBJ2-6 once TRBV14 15 CASSQFRLGANVLTF
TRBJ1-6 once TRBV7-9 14 CASSLWQGNSPLHF
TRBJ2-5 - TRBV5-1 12 CASSRRGETQYF
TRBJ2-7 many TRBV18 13 CASSPDRSYEQYF
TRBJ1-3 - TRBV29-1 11 CSLQEGNTIYF
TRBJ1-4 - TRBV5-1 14 CASSSPDRGEKLFF
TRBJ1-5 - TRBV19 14 CASSRTGVNQPQHF
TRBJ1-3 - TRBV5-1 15 CASSAGVGSGNTIYF
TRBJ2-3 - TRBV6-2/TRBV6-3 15 CASSYSSRELDTQYF
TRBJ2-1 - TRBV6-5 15 CASSYAVVRPYEQFF
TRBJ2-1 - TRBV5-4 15 CASSRNYNSYNEQFF
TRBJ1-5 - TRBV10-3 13 CAINEGSNQPQHF
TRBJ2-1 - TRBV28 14 CASSLSPGQGKQFF
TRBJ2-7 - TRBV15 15 CATSRDTGGSYEQYF
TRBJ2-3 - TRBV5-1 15 CASSLDGQGADTQYF
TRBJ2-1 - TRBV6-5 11 CASSLHNEQFF
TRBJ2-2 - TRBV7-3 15 CASSLGLAGTGELFF
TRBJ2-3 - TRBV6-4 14 CASSDEASGRAQYF
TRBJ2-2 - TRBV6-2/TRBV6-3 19 CASSYAKSRPQGDTGELFF
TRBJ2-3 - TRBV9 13 CASSVGDTDTQYF
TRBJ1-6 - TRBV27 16 CASSPRTGRIHSPLHF
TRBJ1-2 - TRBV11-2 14 CASSPTAGNYGYTF
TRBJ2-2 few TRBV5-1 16 CASSWDRPRGTGELFF
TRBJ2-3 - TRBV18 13 CASSSDRRDTQYF
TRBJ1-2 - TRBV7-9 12 CASSPFNYGYTF
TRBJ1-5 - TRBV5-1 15 CASSPNSGDNQPQHF
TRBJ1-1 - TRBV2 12 CASSEPDRGAFF
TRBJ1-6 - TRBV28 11 CASSSPGSLHF
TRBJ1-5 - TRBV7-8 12 CASSLFYQPQHF
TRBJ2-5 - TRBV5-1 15 CASSSYTGGDETQYF
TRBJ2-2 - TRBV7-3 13 CASSSLPTGELFF
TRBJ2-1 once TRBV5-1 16 CASSSQARSSYNEQFF
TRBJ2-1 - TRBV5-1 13 CASSLRLEGEQFF
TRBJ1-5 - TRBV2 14 CASRETFSNQPQHF
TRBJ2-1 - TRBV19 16 CASSIRRAGPRNEQFF
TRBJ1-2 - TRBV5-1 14 CASSLGAGSGGYTF
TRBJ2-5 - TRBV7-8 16 CASSPPLAGVGETQYF
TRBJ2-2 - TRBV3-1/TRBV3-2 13 CASRRQGSGELFF
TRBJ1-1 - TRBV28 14 CASSEGAKNTEAFF
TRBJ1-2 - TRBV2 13 CASSEVRQTGVTF
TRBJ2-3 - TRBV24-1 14 CATSGQGRTDTQYF
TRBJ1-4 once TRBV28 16 CASSLIRSATNEKLFF
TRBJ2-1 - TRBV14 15 CASSPLGTSGGEQFF